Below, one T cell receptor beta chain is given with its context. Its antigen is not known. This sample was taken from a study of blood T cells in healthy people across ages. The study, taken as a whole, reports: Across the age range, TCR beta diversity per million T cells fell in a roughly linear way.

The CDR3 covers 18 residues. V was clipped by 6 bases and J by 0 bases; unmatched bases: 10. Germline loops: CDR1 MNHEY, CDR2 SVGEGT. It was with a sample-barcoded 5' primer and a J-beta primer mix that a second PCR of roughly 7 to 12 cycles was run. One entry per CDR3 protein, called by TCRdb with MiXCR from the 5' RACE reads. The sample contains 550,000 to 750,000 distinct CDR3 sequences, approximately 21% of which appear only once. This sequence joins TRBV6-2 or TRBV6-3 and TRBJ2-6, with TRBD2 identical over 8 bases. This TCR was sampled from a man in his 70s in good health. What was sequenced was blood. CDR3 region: CASSPGGPSFSGANVLTF. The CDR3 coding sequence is TGTGCCAGCAGCCCGGGAGGGCCCTCCTTCTCTGGGGCCAACGTCCTGACTTTC.